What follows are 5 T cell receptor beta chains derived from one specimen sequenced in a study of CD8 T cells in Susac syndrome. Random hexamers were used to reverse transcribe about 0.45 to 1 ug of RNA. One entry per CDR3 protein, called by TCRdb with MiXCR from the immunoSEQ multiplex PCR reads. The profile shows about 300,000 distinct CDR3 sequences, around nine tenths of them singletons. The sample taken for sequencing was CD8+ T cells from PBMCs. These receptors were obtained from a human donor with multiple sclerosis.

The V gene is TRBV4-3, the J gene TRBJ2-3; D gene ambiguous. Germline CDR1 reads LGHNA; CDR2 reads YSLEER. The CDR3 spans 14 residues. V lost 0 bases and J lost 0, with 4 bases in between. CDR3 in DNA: TGCGCCAGCAGCCAAGATTTCAGCACAGATACGCAGTATTTT. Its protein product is CASSQDFSTDTQYF.

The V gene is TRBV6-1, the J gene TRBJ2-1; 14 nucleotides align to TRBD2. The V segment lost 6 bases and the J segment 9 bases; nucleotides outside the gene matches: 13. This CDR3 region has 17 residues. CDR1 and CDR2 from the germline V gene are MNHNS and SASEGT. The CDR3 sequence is CASRATIGLAGGGEQFF. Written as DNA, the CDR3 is TGTGCCAGCAGAGCTACTATCGGACTAGCGGGAGGTGGTGAGCAGTTCTTC.

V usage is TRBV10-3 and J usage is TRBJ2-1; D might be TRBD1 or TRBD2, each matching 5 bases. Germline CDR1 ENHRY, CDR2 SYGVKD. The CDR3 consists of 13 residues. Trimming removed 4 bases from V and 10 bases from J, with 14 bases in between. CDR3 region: CAISVLVGVEQFF. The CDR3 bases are TGTGCCATCAGTGTATTAGTGGGGGTCGAGCAGTTCTTC.

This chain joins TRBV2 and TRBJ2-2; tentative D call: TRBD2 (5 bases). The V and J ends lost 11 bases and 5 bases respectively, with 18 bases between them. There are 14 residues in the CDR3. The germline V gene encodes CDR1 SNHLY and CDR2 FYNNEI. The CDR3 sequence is CAVAGSRTTGELFF. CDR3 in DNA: TGTGCCGTCGCGGGCAGCCGAACTACCGGGGAGCTGTTTTTT.

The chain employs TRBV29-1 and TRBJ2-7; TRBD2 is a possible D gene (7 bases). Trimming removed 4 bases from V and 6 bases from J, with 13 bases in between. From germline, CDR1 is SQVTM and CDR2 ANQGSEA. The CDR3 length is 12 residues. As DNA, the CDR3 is TGCAGCGTTGTTGAGGGGGGGACCGAGCAGTACTTC. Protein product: CSVVEGGTEQYF.